Described below is a single T cell receptor beta chain sequence and its context. The sample has other DNA sequences that encode this CDR3 too. Study processing details: Estimates of nucleated cell counts were drawn from the amplification of reference gene primers. This table comes from immunoSEQ multiplex PCR, and its TCRdb copy is limited to in-frame clones, with some not included. For V, J and clone size, that table is used; D and trimming come from the DNA. The table lists nearly 250,000 clones, roughly 79% of them singletons. These data are taken from a study of blood T cell repertoires in COVID-19. In the study overall: Sources were T cells, B-cell-depleted T cells, or PBMCs; the material itself was cDNA or gDNA.

V lost 5 bases and J lost 8; bases outside the gene matches: 5. CDR1 is SEHNR, CDR2 FQNEAQ, per germline (reference sequence). CDR3 length: 13 amino acids. This sequence originates from a woman older than 75 with acute or convalescent COVID-19. The sample taken for sequencing was peripheral blood. The chain uses TRBV7-9 and TRBJ1-4; 7 positions agree with TRBD1. CDR3 region: CASSPQGTEKLFF. CDR3 nucleotide sequence: TGTGCCAGCAGCCCACAGGGGACGGAAAAACTGTTTTTT.